The 18 T cell receptor beta chains below were found in one sample sequenced in a study of regulatory T cells in long-lasting Graves disease. This sample's time point: newly diagnosed GD, antithyroid drugs for less than 3 months. Isolated PBMC RNA provided the starting material for the TCR library. Arm-PCR of CDR3 regions with iRepertoire HTBI primers generated TCR beta libraries. TCRdb fed the multiplex PCR reads into MiXCR, producing one record per CDR3 protein. The sample has approximately 470,000 distinct CDR3 sequences, 15% to 20% seen once. This same sample was also part of a study on T cells in Graves' hyperthyroidism and ophthalmopathy.

The sequences come from peripheral blood mononuclear cells (PBMCs), collected at new diagnosis, from a patient treated with antithyroid drugs. The source is a man aged 35 to 55 with Graves disease.

Many counts were recorded for this clonotype. The V call is TRBV28, the J call TRBJ2-5, with a tentative D call TRBD2 (6 bases). The CDR3 extends over 13 amino acids. Looked up from germline, CDR1 is MDHEN and CDR2 is SYDVKM. V lost 5 bases and J lost 1, with 8 bases in between. Here the CDR3 DNA reads TGTGCCAGCAGTGGGACTGCCCAAGAGACCCAGTACTTC. Its translation is CASSGTAQETQYF.

The sample holds many counts of this clonotype. This rearrangement joins TRBV2 to TRBJ2-6; D call uncertain. CDR3 size: 13 residues. Trimming left V 4 bases short and J 3 bases short, with 4 bases between. Germline V lookup: CDR1 SNHLY, CDR2 FYNNEI. CDR3 in amino acids: CASSAGGANVLTF. CDR3 sequence (DNA): TGTGCCAGCAGTGCCGGTGGGGCCAACGTCCTGACTTTC.

This clonotype was observed a few times. V gene TRBV7-2 combines with J gene TRBJ2-1; D is ambiguous. The CDR3 is made up of 13 amino acids. Germline lookup yields CDR1 SGHTA and CDR2 FQGNSA. V dropped 4 bases and J dropped 6 bases, with 10 bases sitting between them. The CDR3 nucleotides are TGTGCCAGCAGCTCGGACGGCCTCAATGAGCAGTTCTTC. Protein sequence: CASSSDGLNEQFF. Combining the CDR3 with reference TRBV7-2 and TRBJ2-1 gives the whole variable domain GAGVSQSPSNKVTEKGKDVELRCDPISGHTALYWYRQSLGQGLEFLIYFQGNSAPDKSGLPSDRFSAERTGGSVSTLTIQRTQQEDSAVYLCASSSDGLNEQFFGPGTRLTVL.

This clonotype came up many times. The V gene is TRBV20-1, the J gene TRBJ2-5; no reliable D call. V was clipped by 1 base and J by 7 bases, with 7 bases between them. The CDR3 has 11 amino acids. Looked up from germline, CDR1 is DFQATT and CDR2 is SNEGSKA (reference sequence). The CDR3 DNA reads as TGCAGTGCTAGAGTCTCTGGGACCCAGTACTTC. Protein sequence: CSARVSGTQYF.

This clonotype was detected ten times or more. This chain connects TRBV20-1 to TRBJ2-1, with 8 bases lining up with TRBD2. The V gene's germline CDR1 is DFQATT and CDR2 SNEGSKA (reference sequence). Germline trimming cut 3 bases from V and 2 bases from J; bases unmatched to any gene: 3. CDR3 size: 14 residues. The CDR3 region is CSASGRAPYNEQFF. DNA of the CDR3: TGCAGTGCTAGCGGGAGGGCCCCCTACAATGAGCAGTTCTTC.

The chain carries TRBV20-1 and TRBJ1-4; TRBD1 aligns across 8 bases. The germline V gene encodes CDR1 DFQATT and CDR2 SNEGSKA (reference sequence). The CDR3 contains 13 residues. Losses at the gene ends were 6 bases for V and 7 bases for J; bases not matched to a gene: 7. CDR3 amino acids: CSAQTGAREKLFF. CDR3 bases: TGCAGTGCGCAGACAGGGGCTCGTGAAAAACTGTTTTTT.

The rearrangement uses TRBV5-1 and TRBJ2-7, with unresolved D. V lost 4 bases and J 4 bases, leaving 9 bases between the germline ends. This CDR3 contains 12 residues. The germline V gene encodes CDR1 SGHRS and CDR2 YFSETQ. CDR3 sequence: CASSAGVYEQYF. The CDR3 coding sequence is TGCGCCAGCAGCGCAGGCGTTTACGAGCAGTACTTC.

The rearrangement joins TRBV3-1 to TRBJ1-1; 7 bases align to TRBD1. The CDR3 runs to 13 residues. CDR1 and CDR2 (germline): LGHDT, YNNKEL (reference sequence). The V and J ends lost 2 bases and 8 bases, in that order; junction bases with no gene match: 5. CDR3 nucleotides: TGTGCCAGCAGCCAACGACAGGGTTGGGAAGCTTTCTTT. Its translation: CASSQRQGWEAFF.

This clonotype was observed at least ten times. The V gene is TRBV5-6, the J gene TRBJ2-5; possible D gene TRBD1, 7 bases. Trimming pared 4 bases from V and 4 bases from J, leaving 11 bases between. Germline V gives CDR1 SGHDT, CDR2 YYEEEE. CDR3 length: 13 residues. Written as DNA, the CDR3 is TGTGCCAGCAGCGCGGGACAGCGAGAGACCCAGTACTTC. Translation gives CASSAGQRETQYF.

The table lists this clonotype with a few counts. CDR3 protein: CSARAPLWGDYNEQFF. The CDR3 DNA follows: TGCAGTGCTAGAGCCCCACTATGGGGGGATTACAATGAGCAGTTCTTC. The chain recombines TRBV20-1 with TRBJ2-1; weak D call: TRBD2 (6 bases). Germline CDR1 and CDR2: DFQATT and SNEGSKA (reference sequence). V lost 1 base and J lost 4, with 17 bases in between. The CDR3 is 16 residues long.

This clonotype was counted ten times or more. The chain combines TRBV6-2 or TRBV6-3 with TRBJ2-7; D might be TRBD2 (6 bases). V lost 0 bases and J 5 bases, leaving 17 bases between the germline ends. Germline CDR1 is MNHEY and CDR2 is SVGEGT. The CDR3 loop spans 16 amino acids. In nucleotides, the CDR3 is TGTGCCAGCAGTTACTCTACGGGGCAGGGAGGCAACGAGCAGTACTTC. This gives the protein CASSYSTGQGGNEQYF.

This clonotype has a single count. A read error may be the cause here, since a much bigger clone is one base away. The chain couples TRBV7-2 to TRBJ2-2, with 8 positions matching TRBD2. The V gene end was trimmed by 10 bases and the J gene end by 2 bases; junction bases not matched to a gene: 12. The germline gives CDR1 SGHTA, CDR2 FQGNSA. This CDR3 region has 16 residues. CDR3 sequence (DNA): TGTGCCATCACCATTCGGGAGGGCCGAAACACCGGGGAGCTGTTTTTT. It codes for CAITIREGRNTGELFF.

The chain recombines TRBV12-3 or TRBV12-4 with TRBJ2-4; the D call may be TRBD1 or TRBD2 (5 bases each). The V end was cut by 2 bases, the J end by 11 bases, with 13 bases between. The CDR3 is 13 residues long. CDR3 protein: CASSLNQGAVQYF. The CDR3 DNA reads TGTGCCAGCAGTTTAAATCAGGGAGCTGTTCAGTACTTC.

The sample holds a few counts of this clonotype. A much larger clone lies one base from this, so it may be a read error. The V call is TRBV18, the J call TRBJ2-2, with TRBD1 as a possible D gene (5 bases). This CDR3 spans 15 amino acids. Germline values: CDR1 KGHSH, CDR2 LQKENI. The ends were cut back, 0 bases at V and 6 bases at J, with 11 bases in the middle. Here the CDR3 reads CASSPPNRLAGELFF. The CDR3 coding sequence is TGTGCCAGCTCACCACCGAACAGGTTGGCCGGGGAGCTGTTTTTT.

The rearrangement joins TRBV15 to TRBJ2-3; D unresolved. Trimming shortened V by 4 bases and J by 2 bases, and 7 bases separated the two germline ends. The CDR3 extends over 13 amino acids. Per the germline V gene, CDR1 is LNHNV and CDR2 is YYDKDF (reference sequence). The CDR3, as DNA: TGTGCCACCAGCAACCGAAACACAGATACGCAGTATTTT. Protein: CATSNRNTDTQYF.

The table lists this clonotype with a few counts. The chain employs TRBV29-1 and TRBJ1-2, with D uncertain. The germline CDR1 and CDR2 sequences are SQVTM and ANQGSEA. The CDR3 is made up of 12 amino acids. V lost 7 bases, J lost 5 bases, and 14 bases lay in between. This CDR3 is CSAPDLRYGYTF. The DNA of the CDR3 is TGCAGCGCCCCCGACCTTCGGTATGGCTACACCTTC.

A few counts support this clonotype. The chain is built from TRBV29-1 and TRBJ2-4, with D possibly being TRBD1 or TRBD2 (7 bases each). The J call may be incorrect, as the DNA end agrees better with TRBJ2-7. Germline lookup yields CDR1 SQVTM and CDR2 ANQGSEA. The CDR3 extends over 17 amino acids. CDR3 sequence reads: CSVGGTVNGGFRDEQYF. CDR3 coding DNA: TGCAGCGTTGGAGGGACAGTTAACGGGGGGTTTCGCGACGAGCAGTACTTC.

The chain couples TRBV7-9 to TRBJ2-7, with D uncertain. This CDR3 region has 16 residues. V was shortened by 5 bases and J by 6 bases, with 23 bases between the two germline ends. Germline values: CDR1 SEHNR, CDR2 FQNEAQ (reference sequence). The CDR3: CASSPPMGFQYGEQYF. CDR3 bases: TGTGCCAGCAGCCCACCCATGGGTTTCCAATATGGCGAGCAGTACTTC.